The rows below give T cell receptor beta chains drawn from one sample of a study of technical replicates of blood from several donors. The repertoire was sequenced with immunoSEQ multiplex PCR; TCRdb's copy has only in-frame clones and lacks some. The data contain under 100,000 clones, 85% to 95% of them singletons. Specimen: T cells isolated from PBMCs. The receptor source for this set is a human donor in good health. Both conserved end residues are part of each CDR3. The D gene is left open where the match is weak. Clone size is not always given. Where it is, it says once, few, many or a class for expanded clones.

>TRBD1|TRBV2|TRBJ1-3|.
CASGGDRRMTSF
TGTGCCAGCGGGGGGGACAGGAGGATGACTAGTTTT
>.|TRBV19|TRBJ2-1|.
CASSIDDKRNEQFF
TGTGCCAGTAGTATAGATGACAAAAGGAATGAGCAGTTCTTC
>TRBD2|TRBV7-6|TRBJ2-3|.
CASSSRLAGDTDTQYF
TGTGCCAGCAGCTCCCGACTAGCGGGAGACACAGATACGCAGTATTTT
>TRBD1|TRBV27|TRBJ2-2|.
CASSLRGTGELFF
TGTGCCAGCAGTCTCAGGGGGACCGGGGAGCTGTTTTTT
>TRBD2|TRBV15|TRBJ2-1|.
CATSRGGLSVIYNEQFF
TGTGCCACCAGCAGGGGGGGGTTGTCCGTGATTTACAATGAGCAGTTCTTC
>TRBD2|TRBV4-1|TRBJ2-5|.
CASSQVGRGVETQYF
TGCGCCAGCAGCCAAGTCGGGAGGGGGGTTGAGACCCAGTACTTC
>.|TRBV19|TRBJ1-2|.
CASSSNRVLALNGYTF
TGTGCCAGTAGTTCTAACAGGGTTTTAGCGCTCAATGGCTACACCTTC
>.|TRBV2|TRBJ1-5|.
CASSVGFESGPQHF
TGTGCCAGCAGTGTAGGCTTTGAGTCGGGGCCCCAGCATTTT
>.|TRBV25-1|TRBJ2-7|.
CASSGTTEYEQYF
TGTGCCAGCAGTGGAACAACAGAATACGAGCAGTACTTC
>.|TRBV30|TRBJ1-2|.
CAWNPSDKARGYGYTF
TGTGCCTGGAACCCCTCCGATAAGGCCCGGGGCTATGGCTACACCTTC
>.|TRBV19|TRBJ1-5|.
CASSGIGGGGSQPQHF
TGTGCCAGTAGTGGGATTGGGGGGGGAGGGAGTCAGCCCCAGCATTTT
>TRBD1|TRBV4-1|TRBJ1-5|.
CASSQADREGPQHF
TGCGCCAGCAGCCAAGCTGACAGGGAAGGTCCCCAGCATTTT
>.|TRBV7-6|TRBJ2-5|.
CATVQETQYF
TGTGCCACCGTCCAAGAGACCCAGTACTTC
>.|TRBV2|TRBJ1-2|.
CASSVSSFEANYGYTF
TGTGCCAGCAGTGTCTCCAGCTTCGAGGCCAACTATGGCTACACCTTC
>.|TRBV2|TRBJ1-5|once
CASKEGPTKDQPQHF
TGTGCCAGCAAGGAGGGGCCAACTAAGGATCAGCCCCAGCATTTT
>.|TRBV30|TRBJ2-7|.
CAWSVRSIEQYF
TGTGCCTGGAGTGTGAGGTCCATCGAGCAGTACTTC
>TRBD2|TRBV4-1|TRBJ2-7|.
CASSQTPSGLLAYEQYF
TGCGCCAGCAGCCAAACACCTAGCGGCCTCCTAGCCTACGAGCAGTACTTC
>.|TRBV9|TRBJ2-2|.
CASTYDRSGTGELFF
TGTGCCAGCACGTACGACCGTTCGGGCACCGGGGAGCTGTTTTTT
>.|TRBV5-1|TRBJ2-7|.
CASSDSSYEQYF
TGCGCCAGCAGCGACAGCTCCTACGAGCAGTACTTC
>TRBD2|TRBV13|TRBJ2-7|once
CASSSLAGGVEQYF
TGTGCCAGCAGCTCCCTCGCGGGAGGCGTCGAGCAGTACTTC
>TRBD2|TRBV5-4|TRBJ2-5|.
CASSSTGGWEGRETQYF
TGTGCCAGCAGTTCCACTGGCGGGTGGGAGGGCCGGGAGACCCAGTACTTC
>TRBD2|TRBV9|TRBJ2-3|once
CASSETGTSVSTDTQYF
TGTGCCAGCAGCGAAACCGGGACTAGCGTTAGCACAGATACGCAGTATTTT
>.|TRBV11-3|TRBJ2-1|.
CASSSTISRNEQFF
TGTGCCAGCAGTTCGACAATTTCAAGGAATGAGCAGTTCTTC
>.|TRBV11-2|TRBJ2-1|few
CASSSRLSTYNEQFF
TGTGCCAGCAGCTCCCGACTCTCCACCTACAATGAGCAGTTCTTC
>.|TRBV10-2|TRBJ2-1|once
CASRVKSGAEQFF
TGCGCCAGCCGGGTGAAAAGCGGCGCGGAGCAGTTCTTC
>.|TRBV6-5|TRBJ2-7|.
CASSYSPIYEQYF
TGTGCCAGCAGTTACTCTCCTATATACGAGCAGTACTTC
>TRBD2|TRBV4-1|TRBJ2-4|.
CASSPIGLAGSLAKNIQYF
TGCGCCAGCAGCCCGATAGGACTAGCGGGCTCGCTAGCCAAAAACATTCAGTACTTC
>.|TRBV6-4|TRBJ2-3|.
CASRGSGGASDTQYF
TGTGCCAGCAGGGGTAGCGGTGGGGCCTCAGATACGCAGTATTTT
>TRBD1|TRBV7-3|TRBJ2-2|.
CASSLTGGASGGELFF
TGTGCCAGCAGCTTAACAGGGGGCGCGTCAGGCGGGGAGCTGTTTTTT
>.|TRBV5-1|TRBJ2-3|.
CASSSPRWADRTDTQYF
TGCGCCAGCAGCTCCCCGCGTTGGGCCGATCGCACAGATACGCAGTATTTT
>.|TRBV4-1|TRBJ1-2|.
CASSQVGDFYNYGYTF
TGCGCCAGCAGCCAAGTGGGGGACTTTTATAACTATGGCTACACCTTC
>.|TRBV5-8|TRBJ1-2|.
CASSLGSDYGYTF
TGTGCCAGCAGCTTGGGGTCAGACTATGGCTACACCTTC
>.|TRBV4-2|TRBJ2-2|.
CASSQYGGKGDGELFF
TGTGCCAGCAGCCAATACGGCGGGAAAGGCGACGGGGAGCTGTTTTTT
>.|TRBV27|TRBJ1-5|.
CASGGYSNQPQHF
TGTGCCAGCGGGGGGTATAGCAATCAGCCCCAGCATTTT
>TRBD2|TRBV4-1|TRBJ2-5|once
CASSATSGGQETQYF
TGCGCCAGCAGCGCGACTAGCGGGGGCCAAGAGACCCAGTACTTC
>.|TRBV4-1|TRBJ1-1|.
CASSQDPGDHTEAFF
TGCGCCAGCAGCCAAGACCCAGGGGATCACACTGAAGCTTTCTTT
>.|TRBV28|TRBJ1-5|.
CASSWTLVQDRYQPQHF
TGTGCCAGCAGCTGGACCTTGGTGCAGGACAGATATCAGCCCCAGCATTTT
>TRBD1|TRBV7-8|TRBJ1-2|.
CASSPTGANYGYTF
TGTGCCAGCAGCCCAACAGGGGCTAACTATGGCTACACCTTC
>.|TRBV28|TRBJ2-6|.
CASSVSSGANVLTF
TGTGCCAGCAGTGTCTCCTCTGGGGCCAACGTCCTGACTTTC
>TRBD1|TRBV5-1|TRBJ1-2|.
CASGTGQGYYGYTF
TGCGCCAGCGGGACCGGACAGGGTTATTATGGCTACACCTTC
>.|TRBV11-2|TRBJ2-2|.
CASSPDRGKLFF
TGTGCCAGCAGTCCTGACCGGGGGAAGCTGTTTTTT
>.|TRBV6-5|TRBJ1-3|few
CASSPGFENTIYF
TGTGCCAGCAGCCCCGGGTTCGAAAACACCATATATTTT
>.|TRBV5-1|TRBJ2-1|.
CASSLDSLSSYNEQFF
TGCGCCAGCAGCTTGGATTCGTTGAGCTCCTACAATGAGCAGTTCTTC
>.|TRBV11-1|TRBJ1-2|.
CASSLTGTNYGYTF
TGTGCCAGCAGCCTAACAGGGACTAACTATGGCTACACCTTC
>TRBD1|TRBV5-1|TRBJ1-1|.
CASTLGTVNTEAFF
TGCGCCAGCACCCTGGGGACAGTGAACACTGAAGCTTTCTTT
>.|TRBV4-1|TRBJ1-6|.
CASAQKGDSPLHF
TGCGCCAGCGCCCAGAAGGGGGACTCACCCCTCCACTTT
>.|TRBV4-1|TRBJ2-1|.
CASSQVGGKGRFF
TGCGCCAGCAGCCAAGTGGGCGGGAAGGGTAGGTTCTTC
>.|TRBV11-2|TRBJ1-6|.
CASSLNQGNSPLHF
TGTGCCAGCAGCTTAAATCAGGGTAATTCACCCCTCCACTTT
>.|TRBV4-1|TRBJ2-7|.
CASSQESAMRYEQYF
TGCGCCAGCAGCCAAGAATCTGCCATGCGCTACGAGCAGTACTTC
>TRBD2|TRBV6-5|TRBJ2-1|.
CASRASGGTYNEQFF
TGTGCCAGCAGAGCTAGCGGGGGGACCTACAATGAGCAGTTCTTC
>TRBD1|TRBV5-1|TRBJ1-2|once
CASSLGTGSYGYTF
TGCGCCAGCAGCTTGGGGACAGGGAGTTACGGCTACACCTTC
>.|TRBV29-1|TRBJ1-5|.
CSVGEAASPHQPQHF
TGCAGCGTTGGAGAGGCGGCGTCCCCCCATCAGCCCCAGCATTTT
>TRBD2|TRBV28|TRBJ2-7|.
CASGRVGLAGDEQYF
TGTGCCAGCGGTCGAGTCGGACTAGCGGGAGACGAGCAGTACTTC
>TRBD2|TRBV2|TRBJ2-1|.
CALRQNSGGPTYNEQFF
TGTGCCCTAAGGCAGAATAGCGGGGGGCCGACCTACAATGAGCAGTTCTTC
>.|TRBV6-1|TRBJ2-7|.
CASSETVSYEQYF
TGTGCCAGCAGTGAAACAGTCTCCTACGAGCAGTACTTC
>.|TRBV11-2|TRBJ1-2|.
CASSLSFSNYGYTF
TGTGCCAGCAGCTTAAGCTTCTCTAACTATGGCTACACCTTC
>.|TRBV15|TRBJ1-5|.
CATSLRGNSNQPQHF
TGTGCCACCAGTCTGCGGGGGAATAGCAATCAGCCCCAGCATTTT
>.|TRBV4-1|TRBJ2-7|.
CASSQDRGPYEQYF
TGCGCCAGCAGCCAAGATCGCGGGCCCTACGAGCAGTACTTC
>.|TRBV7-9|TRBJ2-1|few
CASSLNSGINEQFF
TGTGCCAGCAGCTTAAATTCAGGGATAAATGAGCAGTTCTTC
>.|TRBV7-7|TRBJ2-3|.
CASSLGREDTQYF
TGTGCCAGCAGCTTAGGGCGGGAAGATACGCAGTATTTT